The rows below give T cell receptor beta chains drawn from one sample of a study of radiotherapy plus CTLA-4 blockade in lung cancer. This table comes from immunoSEQ multiplex PCR, and its TCRdb copy is limited to in-frame clones, with some not included. This sample yields 50,000 or so clones, of which approximately 79% are seen a single time; 2.5% to 4% belongs to the top ten. The input for sequencing was peripheral blood, taken from a patient treated with radiotherapy plus ipilimumab. Receptors originate from a human donor with non-small cell lung cancer who had a partial response to radiotherapy plus ipilimumab. CDR3s include the opening cysteine and the closing phenylalanine or tryptophan. Each record gives: D gene, V gene, clone size, J gene, CDR3 DNA, CDR3 protein. A D gene is named only where the DNA matches it firmly. Rows give clone size only sometimes, using once, few, many, or a class for an expanded clone.

D: TRBD1; V: TRBV2; size: -; J: TRBJ1-2; DNA: TGTGCCAGCAGTGAAACTTGGACAGGGGGAGGCTACACCTTC; CDR3: CASSETWTGGGYTF
D: -; V: TRBV19; size: few; J: TRBJ1-1; DNA: TGTGCCAGTAGCCGTGGGGGACTTAACACTGAAGCTTTCTTT; CDR3: CASSRGGLNTEAFF
D: -; V: TRBV7-7; size: -; J: TRBJ2-5; DNA: TGTGCCAGCAGCTTAGCTAGGGGAAACCAAGAGACCCAGTACTTC; CDR3: CASSLARGNQETQYF
D: -; V: TRBV27; size: -; J: TRBJ2-5; DNA: TGTGCCAGCAGTTTATCTGGCGGAGGAGGAGAGACCCAGTACTTC; CDR3: CASSLSGGGGETQYF
D: -; V: TRBV18; size: -; J: TRBJ1-5; DNA: TGTGCCAGCTCGCGAGAGGCGGCAGACAATCAGCCCCAGCATTTT; CDR3: CASSREAADNQPQHF
D: TRBD1; V: TRBV27; size: -; J: TRBJ1-1; DNA: TGTGCCAGCAGTTTTGTCCCGAGGGGACAGAGGAACACTGAAGCTTTCTTT; CDR3: CASSFVPRGQRNTEAFF
D: TRBD1; V: TRBV5-4; size: few; J: TRBJ1-1; DNA: TGTGCCAGCAGCTTGGGGGCCAGGGGGCCCACTGAAGCTTTCTTT; CDR3: CASSLGARGPTEAFF
D: -; V: TRBV2; size: -; J: TRBJ2-1; DNA: TGTGCCAGCACCGAGTCAGGCTATGAGCAGTTCTTC; CDR3: CASTESGYEQFF
D: TRBD2; V: TRBV11-1; size: -; J: TRBJ2-3; DNA: TGTGCCAGCAGGGCTAGCGGGGGGATGACAGATACGCAGTATTTT; CDR3: CASRASGGMTDTQYF
D: -; V: TRBV9; size: -; J: TRBJ2-5; DNA: TGTGCCAGCAGCCCGTGGGGGGGCCGACAAGAGACCCAGTACTTC; CDR3: CASSPWGGRQETQYF